This entry lists 3 T cell receptor beta chains sequenced from one sample in a study of blood T cell repertoires in COVID-19. The data were produced by immunoSEQ multiplex PCR, yet TCRdb's version contains in-frame clones alone and is incomplete. Of hundreds of thousands of clones listed, around 86% were seen once; the top ten hold about 6%. The sequenced material came from peripheral blood. All receptors derive from a man older than 75 with acute or convalescent COVID-19.

The chain joins TRBV6-4 to TRBJ2-1; the D gene is possibly TRBD2 (6 bases). The CDR3 totals 15 residues. In germline, CDR1 is MRHNA, CDR2 SNTAGT. The V and J ends lost 11 bases and 4 bases respectively, with 21 bases between them. The CDR3 here is CASTSPLDLYNEQFF. The CDR3 DNA is TGTGCCTCAACTAGCCCACTAGATCTATACAATGAGCAGTTCTTC.

With respect to this clone: The junction shows a germline mismatch at one end, possibly a read error. The genes are TRBV29-1 and TRBJ2-1, with D unresolved. CDR3 length: 13 residues. In germline, CDR1 is SQVTM, CDR2 ANQGSEA. The chain's CDR3 is CSVRTPLYDEQFF. CDR3 in DNA: TGCAGCGTCCGCACTCCACTCTACGATGAGCAGTTCTTC.

This clone has more than one count but fewer than ten. V gene TRBV12-3 or TRBV12-4 combines with J gene TRBJ1-5; TRBD1 is a possible D gene (6 bases). Trimming took 6 bases from V and 5 from J, leaving 11 bases between them. The CDR3 runs to 13 residues. The CDR3 bases are TGTGCCAGCAGACAGGGAGGGGATCAGCCCCAGCATTTT. Protein sequence: CASRQGGDQPQHF.